One and the same sample provided the 16 T cell receptor beta chains below, sequenced in a study of CD8 T cells in ankylosing spondylitis. MiXCR, applied by TCRdb to the 5' RACE reads, yields one record per CDR3 protein. The sample contains roughly 86,000 distinct CDR3 sequences, just under 9% of which appear only once. Sequencing was performed on blood, either unsorted or a sorted T cell fraction (not recorded which). These receptors all stem from a male donor with ankylosing spondylitis or in good health (not recorded which).

This clonotype appeared many times. CDR3 DNA sequence: TGTGCCAGCAGCTCCGTCCCCGGGGAAAAACTGTTTTTT. Translated, it gives CASSSVPGEKLFF. This chain links TRBV7-3 with TRBJ1-4; no clear D. This CDR3 region has 13 residues. The germline V and J ends were trimmed by 4 bases and 8 bases, with 11 bases remaining between them. Germline loops: CDR1 SGHTA, CDR2 FQGTGA.

At least ten counts were recorded for this clonotype. J is TRBJ2-5 and V is TRBV12-3 or TRBV12-4, with D possibly TRBD1 on 6 matching bases. V lost 6 bases, J lost 2 bases, and 13 bases lay in between. The CDR3 contains 14 residues. In nucleotides, the CDR3 is TGTGCCAGCAGCAAGGACAGCAAACAAGAGACCCAGTACTTC. The encoded protein is CASSKDSKQETQYF.

This clonotype was seen repeatedly, ten times or more. This chain links TRBV10-2 with TRBJ2-1, with 8 nucleotides matching TRBD2. The CDR3 extends over 15 amino acids. Germline trimming cut 8 bases from V and 1 base from J; bases unmatched to any gene: 7. Germline CDR1 and CDR2: WSHSY and SAAADI. CDR3 amino acids: CASRTAGESYNEQFF. CDR3 coding DNA: TGCGCCAGCCGGACAGCGGGAGAGTCCTACAATGAGCAGTTCTTC.

This clonotype was observed many times. This chain uses TRBV20-1 with TRBJ2-5, with 7 bases fitting TRBD1. The CDR3 loop spans 12 amino acids. The V gene end was trimmed by 6 bases and the J gene end by 4 bases; junction bases not matched to a gene: 5. Germline CDR1 is DFQATT and CDR2 is SNEGSKA (reference sequence). In DNA form, the CDR3 reads TGCAGTGCATGGGCAGGGGGAGAGACCCAGTACTTC. Translating gives CSAWAGGETQYF.

This clonotype has at least ten counts. This sequence joins TRBV7-2 and TRBJ2-2, with TRBD1 matching over 7 bases. CDR3 length: 17 residues. Trimming cost V 5 bases and J 3 bases; bases outside gene matches: 12. Germline-derived CDR1 and CDR2 are SGHTA and FQGNSA. This CDR3 is CASSRTTGTAYTGELFF. Written as DNA, the CDR3 is TGTGCCAGCAGCCGAACTACCGGGACAGCATACACCGGGGAGCTGTTTTTT.

This clonotype has ten or more counts. The rearrangement joins TRBV5-1 to TRBJ2-7; 7 bases agree with TRBD1. The J segment lost 4 bases and the V segment lost 0 bases, leaving 7 bases of the junction unmatched. This CDR3 region has 15 residues. CDR1 and CDR2 from the germline V gene are SGHRS and YFSETQ. The CDR3 reads CASSLDRDRIYEQYF. As DNA, the CDR3 is TGCGCCAGCAGCTTGGACCGGGACAGAATTTACGAGCAGTACTTC.

This clonotype came up a few times. CDR3 residues: CASSDWGAGATEAFF. In DNA, the CDR3 is TGTGCCAGCAGTGACTGGGGGGCGGGGGCTACTGAAGCTTTCTTT. The chain has TRBV27 and TRBJ1-1, with D perhaps TRBD1 (6 bases). Germline CDR1 MNHEY, CDR2 SMNVEV (reference sequence). The CDR3 runs to 15 residues. The ends were cut back, 5 bases at V and 5 bases at J, with 18 bases in the middle.

The CDR3 here is CASSPQGGSGETQYF. The CDR3 DNA reads as TGTGCCAGCAGTCCTCAGGGGGGGAGTGGAGAGACCCAGTACTTC. The V call is TRBV7-8, the J call TRBJ2-5; TRBD1 or TRBD2 may be the D gene (7 bases each). CDR1 and CDR2 from the germline V gene are SGHVS and FQNEAQ. The CDR3 is 15 amino acids. The germline V and J ends were trimmed by 6 bases and 4 bases, with 18 bases remaining between them.

This clonotype has at least ten counts. V usage is TRBV7-3 and J usage is TRBJ1-1, with 7 bases identical to TRBD1. The germline V gene has CDR1 SGHTA and CDR2 FQGTGA. The V gene end was trimmed by 2 bases and the J gene end by 6 bases; junction bases not matched to a gene: 6. The CDR3 length is 14 residues. The CDR3 here is CASSLDRDHPEAFF. Written as DNA, the CDR3 is TGTGCCAGCAGCTTAGACAGGGACCACCCTGAAGCTTTCTTT.

This clonotype was observed many times. The V and J genes are TRBV5-1 and TRBJ2-7; D is ambiguous. The CDR3 totals 13 residues. Trimming pared 0 bases from V and 2 bases from J, leaving 6 bases between. Germline values: CDR1 SGHRS, CDR2 YFSETQ. CDR3 nucleotides: TGCGCCAGCAGCTTGGAATGGGCCTACGAGCAGTACTTC. Amino acids: CASSLEWAYEQYF.

This clonotype was picked up a small number of times. The CDR3 reads CASSFGTGEYEQYF. The CDR3, as DNA: TGCGCCAGCAGCTTCGGGACAGGGGAATACGAGCAGTACTTC. The gene calls are TRBV5-1 and TRBJ2-7; 10 positions agree with TRBD1. After removal of 2 bases from V and 4 bases from J, the junction contained 3 bases not matched to a gene. CDR1 and CDR2 (germline): SGHRS, YFSETQ. CDR3 length: 14 amino acids.

This clonotype showed up many times. The V gene is TRBV7-2, the J gene TRBJ2-7, with D possibly TRBD1 on 6 matching bases. V was shortened by 5 bases and J by 3 bases, with 11 bases between the two germline ends. The CDR3 runs 13 residues. Germline V gene lookup returns CDR1 SGHTA and CDR2 FQGNSA. The CDR3 reads CASSPAGVYEQYF. DNA for the CDR3: TGTGCCAGCAGCCCCGCAGGGGTCTACGAGCAGTACTTC. Full variable domain (missing parts from reference TRBV7-2 and TRBJ2-7): GAGVSQSPSNKVTEKGKDVELRCDPISGHTALYWYRQSLGQGLEFLIYFQGNSAPDKSGLPSDRFSAERTGGSVSTLTIQRTQQEDSAVYLCASSPAGVYEQYFGPGTRLTVT.

The chain has TRBV15 and TRBJ2-1, with TRBD2 identical over 11 bases. With 0 bases clipped from V and 7 bases from J, the junction kept 8 bases outside the gene matches. Germline CDR1 and CDR2: LNHNV and YYDKDF (reference sequence). The CDR3 is 17 residues long. The CDR3 sequence: CATSRDRLAGGLNEQFF. CDR3 sequence (DNA): TGTGCCACCAGCAGAGATCGGTTAGCGGGGGGGCTTAATGAGCAGTTCTTC.

This clonotype was recorded at least ten times. The gene calls are TRBV7-6 and TRBJ1-1; D ambiguous. V gave up 5 bases and J gave up 0 bases, with 13 bases separating them. The germline V gene encodes CDR1 SGHVS and CDR2 FNYEAQ. The CDR3 runs 15 residues. The CDR3, as DNA: TGTGCCAGCAGCCCCCGTATAGGTATGAACACTGAAGCTTTCTTT. Translating it yields CASSPRIGMNTEAFF.

This clonotype was recorded many times. The chain recombines TRBV2 with TRBJ1-1; possibly TRBD1 for D (5 bases). This CDR3 is built from 14 residues. Trimming left V 4 bases short and J 4 bases short, with 13 bases between. Germline V gene lookup returns CDR1 SNHLY and CDR2 FYNNEI. In DNA, the CDR3 is TGTGCCAGCAGTGGAGGGGCCATGGCCACTGAAGCTTTCTTT. Its protein is CASSGGAMATEAFF.

Regarding this clonotype: With a much larger clone just one base away, this may be a read error. This chain joins TRBV9 and TRBJ2-7; TRBD1 agrees at 7 bases. The V segment lost 0 bases and the J segment 6 bases; nucleotides outside the gene matches: 9. The CDR3 covers 15 residues. Germline lookup yields CDR1 SGDLS and CDR2 YYNGEE. CDR3 coding DNA: TGTGCCAGCAGCGTAGCTCACCAGGGGGTCGGCGAGCAGTACTTC. Protein: CASSVAHQGVGEQYF.